This T cell receptor beta chain was recovered during a study of a mutant IDH1 vaccine in newly diagnosed glioma. With regard to this clone: Its antigen is not identified.

Generated by immunoSEQ multiplex PCR, the TCRdb table keeps only in-frame clones and is missing some. Of roughly 51,000 clones in the sample, roughly 82% were seen once. As to time point: week 5, during vaccination. All doses held 300 ug of mutant IDH1 20-mer peptide, with topical imiquimod. The V end was cut by 4 bases, the J end by 7 bases, with 20 bases between. This CDR3 contains 16 residues. CDR1 is SGHRS, CDR2 YFSETQ, per germline. This chain uses TRBV5-1 with TRBJ2-2, with D perhaps TRBD1 (6 bases). The sequence was collected from a young woman with glioma. Some clones in this sample may be carry-over from other donors' samples. Sample: PBMCs, taken from a glioma patient whose treatment included an IDH1 peptide vaccine. CDR3 sequence reads: CASSPKQGPGVGELFF. DNA for the CDR3: TGCGCCAGCAGCCCAAAACAGGGACCCGGAGTCGGGGAGCTGTTTTTT.